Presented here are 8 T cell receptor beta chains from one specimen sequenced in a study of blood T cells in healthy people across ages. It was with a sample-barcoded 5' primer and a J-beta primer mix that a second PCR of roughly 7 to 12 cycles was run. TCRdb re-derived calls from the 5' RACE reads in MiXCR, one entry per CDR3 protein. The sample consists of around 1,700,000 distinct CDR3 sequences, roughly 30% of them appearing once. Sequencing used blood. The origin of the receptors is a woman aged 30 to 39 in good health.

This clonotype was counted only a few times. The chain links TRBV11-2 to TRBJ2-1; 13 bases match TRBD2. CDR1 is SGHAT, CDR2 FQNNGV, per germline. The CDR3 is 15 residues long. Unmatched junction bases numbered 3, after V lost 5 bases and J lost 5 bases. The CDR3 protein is CASSKTSGRNNEQFF. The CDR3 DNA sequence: TGTGCCAGCAGCAAGACTAGCGGGAGGAACAATGAGCAGTTCTTC.

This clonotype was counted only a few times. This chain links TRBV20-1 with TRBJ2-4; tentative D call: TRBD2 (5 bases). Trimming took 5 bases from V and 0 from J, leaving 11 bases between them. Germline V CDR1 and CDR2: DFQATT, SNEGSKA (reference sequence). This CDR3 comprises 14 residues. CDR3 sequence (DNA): TGCAGTGCTCTTCCTGAGGGAGCCAAAAACATTCAGTACTTC. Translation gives CSALPEGAKNIQYF.

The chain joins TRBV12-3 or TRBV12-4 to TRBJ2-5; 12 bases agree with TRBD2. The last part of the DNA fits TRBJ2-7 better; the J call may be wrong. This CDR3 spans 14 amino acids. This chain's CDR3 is CASRSTSGSDEQYF. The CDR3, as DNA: TGTGCCAGCAGGTCGACTAGCGGGAGCGACGAGCAGTACTTC.

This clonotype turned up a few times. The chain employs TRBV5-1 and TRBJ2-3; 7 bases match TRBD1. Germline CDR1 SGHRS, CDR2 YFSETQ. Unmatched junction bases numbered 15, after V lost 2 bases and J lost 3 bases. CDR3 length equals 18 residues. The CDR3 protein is CASSFQEVPGQLTDTQYF. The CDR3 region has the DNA TGCGCCAGCAGCTTCCAAGAGGTCCCGGGACAGTTAACAGATACGCAGTATTTT. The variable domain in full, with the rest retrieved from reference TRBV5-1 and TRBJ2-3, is KAGVTQTPRYLIKTRGQQVTLSCSPISGHRSVSWYQQTPGQGLQFLFEYFSETQRNKGNFPGRFSGRQFSNSRSEMNVSTLELGDSALYLCASSFQEVPGQLTDTQYFGPGTRLTVL.

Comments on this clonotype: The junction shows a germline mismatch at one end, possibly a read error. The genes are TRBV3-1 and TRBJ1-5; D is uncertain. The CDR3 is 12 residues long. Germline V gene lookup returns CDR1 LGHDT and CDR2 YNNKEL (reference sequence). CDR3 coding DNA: TGTGCCGGCAGCCGTCCCGGTCAGCCCCAGCATTTT. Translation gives CAGSRPGQPQHF. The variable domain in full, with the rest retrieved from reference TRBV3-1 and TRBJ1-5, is DTAVSQTPKYLVTQMGNDKSIKCEQNLGHDTMYWYKQDSKKFLKIMFSYNNKELIINETVPNRFSPKSPDKAHLNLHINSLELGDSAVYFCAGSRPGQPQHFGDGTRLSIL.

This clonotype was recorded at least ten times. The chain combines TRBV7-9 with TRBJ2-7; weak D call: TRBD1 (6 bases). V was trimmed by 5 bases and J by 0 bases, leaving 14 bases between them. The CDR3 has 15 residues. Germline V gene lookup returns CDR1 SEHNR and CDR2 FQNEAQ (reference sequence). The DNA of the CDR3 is TGTGCCAGCAGCCAGGGGACAATGAGCTCCTACGAGCAGTACTTC. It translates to CASSQGTMSSYEQYF. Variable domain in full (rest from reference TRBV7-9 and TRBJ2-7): DTGVSQNPRHKITKRGQNVTFRCDPISEHNRLYWYRQTLGQGPEFLTYFQNEAQLEKSRLLSDRFSAERPKGSFSTLEIQRTEQGDSAMYLCASSQGTMSSYEQYFGPGTRLTVT.

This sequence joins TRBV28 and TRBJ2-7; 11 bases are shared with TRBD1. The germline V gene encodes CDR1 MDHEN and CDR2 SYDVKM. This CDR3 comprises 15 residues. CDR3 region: CASRVGTGGNYEQYF. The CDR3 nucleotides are TGTGCGTCGCGCGTTGGGACAGGGGGAAACTACGAGCAGTACTTC.

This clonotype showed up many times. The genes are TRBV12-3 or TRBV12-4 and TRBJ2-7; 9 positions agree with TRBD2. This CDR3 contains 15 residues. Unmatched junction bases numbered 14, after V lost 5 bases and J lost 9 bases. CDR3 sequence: CASSRLAASYERQYF. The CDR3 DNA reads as TGTGCCAGCAGTCGACTAGCGGCTTCCTACGAGCGGCAGTACTTC.